This TCR beta chain was sequenced during a study of cytomegalovirus exposure and HLA in healthy donors. Whole-study results and caveats: Follow-up analysis later connected one missense variant in DCLRE1C with trimming of TCR beta V- and J-genes.

The PCR contained 60 Vbeta and 13 Jbeta primers. Using immunoSEQ multiplex PCR, the repertoire was profiled, and TCRdb retains in-frame clones only, with some absent. Of under 130,000 clones in the sample, roughly 70% were seen once. Each donor's status was that of a healthy bone marrow donor. About this clone: The antigen remains unidentified. Other DNA sequences within the sample encode an identical CDR3.

Deletions cut 5 bases from V and 0 bases from J, with 7 bases between. Germline loops: CDR1 MNHEY, CDR2 SVGAGI. The CDR3 spans 13 residues. The source is a man between 35 and 55 years old in good health and CMV-seropositive. The chain has TRBV6-5 and TRBJ1-2; no clear D. Sequencing used PBMCs. Here the CDR3 reads CASSRGPNYGYTF. In DNA, the CDR3 is TGTGCCAGCAGTCGCGGCCCTAACTATGGCTACACCTTC.